Each of the 5 T cell receptor beta chains below was sequenced from the same sample in a study of CD8+CD57+ T cells in acquired aplastic anemia. Profiling that covered TCR beta VDJ and CDR3 relied on genomic DNA as its template. MiXCR, run by TCRdb on the reads, gives a single entry per CDR3 protein. The sample lists under 250,000 distinct CDR3 sequences; about 44% were seen once. Sequenced patients had shown CD8+CD57+ cell expansion by flow cytometry. The sample consisted of sorted CD4+, CD8+, or CD8+CD57+ T cells (not recorded which) from PBMCs. The receptors were sampled from a human donor with aplastic anemia.

This clonotype turned up a few times. The chain combines TRBV18 with TRBJ1-5; perhaps TRBD1 as D (5 bases). V lost 0 bases, J lost 4 bases, and 7 bases lay in between. Germline V gene data show CDR1 as KGHSH and CDR2 as LQKENI. The CDR3 spans 14 residues. The CDR3 region has the DNA TGTGCCAGCTCACCACCCTACAGGAATCAGCCCCAGCATTTT. Protein product: CASSPPYRNQPQHF.

This chain uses TRBV10-3 with TRBJ2-7; TRBD2 matches at 15 bases. The J segment lost 5 bases and the V segment lost 10 bases, leaving 12 bases of the junction unmatched. Germline V lookup: CDR1 ENHRY, CDR2 SYGVKD. The length of the CDR3 is 16 residues. This chain's CDR3 is CASNVGLAGGRDEQYF. The CDR3 nucleotides are TGTGCCAGCAACGTAGGACTAGCGGGAGGGCGGGACGAGCAGTACTTC.

This clonotype was picked up many times. The V call is TRBV20-1, the J call TRBJ2-1; TRBD2 might be the D (6 bases). V was cut by 8 bases and J by 4 bases, with 15 bases left in between. Looked up from germline, CDR1 is DFQATT and CDR2 is SNEGSKA (reference sequence). The CDR3 is 13 amino acids. The CDR3 is CSPVDGGYNEQFF. The DNA of the CDR3 is TGCAGTCCCGTAGACGGGGGATACAATGAGCAGTTCTTC.

The chain is built from TRBV20-1 and TRBJ1-6; D gene uncertain. The V gene's germline CDR1 is DFQATT and CDR2 SNEGSKA (reference sequence). The CDR3 is 17 residues long. Deletions cut 1 base from V and 7 bases from J, with 20 bases between. The CDR3 DNA follows: TGCAGTGCTAGAGGAGGTGAAGGAGGGATCCACAATTCACCCCTCCACTTT. Its protein product is CSARGGEGGIHNSPLHF.

The CDR3 DNA reads as TGTGCCATCAGTCAGGGGTCCTACGAGCAGTACTTC. Protein product: CAISQGSYEQYF. This chain links TRBV10-3 with TRBJ2-7; tentatively, D is TRBD1 (6 bases). V was pared by 5 bases and J by 1 base, with 6 bases between. Looked up from germline, CDR1 is ENHRY and CDR2 is SYGVKD. This CDR3 has 12 amino acids.